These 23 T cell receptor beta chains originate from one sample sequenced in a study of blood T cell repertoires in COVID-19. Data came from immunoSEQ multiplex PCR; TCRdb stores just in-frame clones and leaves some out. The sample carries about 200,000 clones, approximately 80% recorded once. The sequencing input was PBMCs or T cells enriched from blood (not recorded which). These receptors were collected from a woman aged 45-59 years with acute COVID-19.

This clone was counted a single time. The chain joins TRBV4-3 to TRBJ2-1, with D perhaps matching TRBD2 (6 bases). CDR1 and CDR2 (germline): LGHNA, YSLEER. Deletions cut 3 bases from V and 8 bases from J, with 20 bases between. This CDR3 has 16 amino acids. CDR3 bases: TGCGCCAGCAGCCAGGGGTCGGGAGAGGAGCCTGATGAGCAGTTCTTC. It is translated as CASSQGSGEEPDEQFF.

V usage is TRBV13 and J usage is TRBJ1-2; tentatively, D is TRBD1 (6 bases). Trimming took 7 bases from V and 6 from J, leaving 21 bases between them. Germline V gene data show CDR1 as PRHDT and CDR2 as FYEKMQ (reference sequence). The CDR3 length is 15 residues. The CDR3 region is CASNLGGAKSHGYTF. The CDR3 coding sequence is TGTGCCAGCAACCTGGGGGGGGCTAAATCGCATGGCTACACCTTC.

The CDR3 here is CASRGAGNQPQHF. The DNA of the CDR3 is TGTGCCAGTAGGGGGGCTGGCAATCAGCCCCAGCATTTT. The V call is TRBV19, the J call TRBJ1-5, with a weak D call TRBD1 (6 bases). The V and J ends lost 6 bases and 2 bases respectively, with 8 bases between them. Germline CDR1 and CDR2: LNHDA and SQIVND (reference sequence). This CDR3 region has 13 residues.

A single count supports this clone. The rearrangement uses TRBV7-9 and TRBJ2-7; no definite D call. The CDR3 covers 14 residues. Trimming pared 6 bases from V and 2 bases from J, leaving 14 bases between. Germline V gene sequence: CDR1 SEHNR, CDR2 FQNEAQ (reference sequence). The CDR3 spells CASSPVPPAYEQYF. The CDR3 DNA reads TGTGCCAGCAGTCCCGTCCCGCCAGCCTACGAGCAGTACTTC.

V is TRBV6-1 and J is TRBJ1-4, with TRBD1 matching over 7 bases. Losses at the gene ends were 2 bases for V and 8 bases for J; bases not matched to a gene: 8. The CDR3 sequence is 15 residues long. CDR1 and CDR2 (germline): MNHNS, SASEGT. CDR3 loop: CASSEWGRGLEKLFF. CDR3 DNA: TGTGCCAGCAGTGAATGGGGCAGGGGGTTAGAAAAACTGTTTTTT.

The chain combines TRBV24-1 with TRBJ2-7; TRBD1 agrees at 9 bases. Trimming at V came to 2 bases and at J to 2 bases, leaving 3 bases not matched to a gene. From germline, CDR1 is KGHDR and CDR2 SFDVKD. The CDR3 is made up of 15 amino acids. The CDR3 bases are TGTGCCACCAGTGATTGGGGGACAGGGACCTACGAGCAGTACTTC. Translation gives CATSDWGTGTYEQYF.

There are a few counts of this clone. The CDR3 spells CASSQETGQFF. Here the CDR3 DNA reads TGTGCCAGCAGCCAAGAGACAGGGCAGTTCTTC. V gene TRBV14 combines with J gene TRBJ2-1; D is perhaps TRBD1 (6 bases). CDR3 size: 11 residues. Germline loops: CDR1 SGHDN, CDR2 FVKESK. Trimming left V 0 bases short and J 12 bases short, with 6 bases between.

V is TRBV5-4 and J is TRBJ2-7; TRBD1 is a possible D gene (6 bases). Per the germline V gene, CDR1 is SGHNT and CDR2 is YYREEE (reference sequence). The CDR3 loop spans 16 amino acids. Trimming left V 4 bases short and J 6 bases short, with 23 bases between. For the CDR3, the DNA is TGTGCCAGCAGCCCCGGACAGCCTTACGGGTCGGCCGAGCAGTACTTC. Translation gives CASSPGQPYGSAEQYF.

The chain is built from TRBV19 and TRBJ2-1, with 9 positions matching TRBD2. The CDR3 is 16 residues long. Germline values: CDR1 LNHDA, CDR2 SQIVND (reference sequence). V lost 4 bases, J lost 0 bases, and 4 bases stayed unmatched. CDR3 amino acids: CASSTRAGGSYNEQFF. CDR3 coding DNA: TGTGCCAGTAGTACGCGAGCGGGAGGCTCCTACAATGAGCAGTTCTTC.

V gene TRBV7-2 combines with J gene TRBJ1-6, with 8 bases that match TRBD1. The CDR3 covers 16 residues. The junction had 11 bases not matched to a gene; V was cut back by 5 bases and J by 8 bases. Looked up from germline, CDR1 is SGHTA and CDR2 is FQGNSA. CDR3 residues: CASSLRPGTGDSPLHF. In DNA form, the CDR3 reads TGTGCCAGCAGCCTACGACCCGGGACAGGAGATTCACCCCTCCACTTT.

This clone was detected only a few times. In nucleotides, the CDR3 is TGCGCCAGCAGCTTGGTGGGGGGCTCCTACGAGCAGTACTTC. Protein sequence: CASSLVGGSYEQYF. This chain joins TRBV5-1 and TRBJ2-7, with D perhaps TRBD2 (6 bases). This CDR3 is built from 14 residues. Germline V gene lookup returns CDR1 SGHRS and CDR2 YFSETQ. Trimming took 0 bases from V and 0 from J, leaving 7 bases between them.

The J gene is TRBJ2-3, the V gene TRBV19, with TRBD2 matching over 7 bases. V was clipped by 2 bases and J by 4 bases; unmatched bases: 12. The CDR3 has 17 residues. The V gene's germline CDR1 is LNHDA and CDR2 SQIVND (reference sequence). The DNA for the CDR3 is TGTGCCAGTAGTATATGGGGAAGCGGGATCGCCGCAGATACGCAGTATTTT. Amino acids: CASSIWGSGIAADTQYF.

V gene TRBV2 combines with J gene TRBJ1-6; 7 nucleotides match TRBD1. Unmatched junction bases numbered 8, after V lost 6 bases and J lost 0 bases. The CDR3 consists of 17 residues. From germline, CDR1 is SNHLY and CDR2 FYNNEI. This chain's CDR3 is CASRATGASSYNSPLHF. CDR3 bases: TGTGCCAGCAGAGCCACAGGGGCCAGCTCCTATAATTCACCCCTCCACTTT.

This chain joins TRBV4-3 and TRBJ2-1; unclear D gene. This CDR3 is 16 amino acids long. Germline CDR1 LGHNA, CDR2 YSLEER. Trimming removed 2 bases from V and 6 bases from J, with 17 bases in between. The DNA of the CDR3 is TGCGCCAGCAGCCAATCGACGACTCGGCCCTCCAATGAGCAGTTCTTC. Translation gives CASSQSTTRPSNEQFF.

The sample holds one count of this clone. The CDR3 reads CASSSSRRGLGEQYF. CDR3 in DNA: TGTGCCAGTAGTTCCTCGCGAAGGGGGCTGGGCGAGCAGTACTTC. The chain has TRBV19 and TRBJ2-7, with 7 positions matching TRBD1. Germline V gene data show CDR1 as LNHDA and CDR2 as SQIVND (reference sequence). This CDR3 is built from 15 residues. V dropped 5 bases and J dropped 6; count of bases not matched to a gene: 13.

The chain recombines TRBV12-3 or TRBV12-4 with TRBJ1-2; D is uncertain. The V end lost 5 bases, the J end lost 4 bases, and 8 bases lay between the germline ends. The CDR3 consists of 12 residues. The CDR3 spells CASSPPSYGYTF. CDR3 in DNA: TGTGCCAGCAGTCCCCCGTCCTATGGCTACACCTTC.

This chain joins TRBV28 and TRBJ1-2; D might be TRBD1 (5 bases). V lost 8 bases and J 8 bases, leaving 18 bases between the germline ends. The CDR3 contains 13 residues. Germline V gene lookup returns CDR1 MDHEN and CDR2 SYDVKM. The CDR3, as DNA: TGTGCCAGCTCCCTGGGGGGAGGAGGAGGCTACACCTTC. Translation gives CASSLGGGGGYTF.

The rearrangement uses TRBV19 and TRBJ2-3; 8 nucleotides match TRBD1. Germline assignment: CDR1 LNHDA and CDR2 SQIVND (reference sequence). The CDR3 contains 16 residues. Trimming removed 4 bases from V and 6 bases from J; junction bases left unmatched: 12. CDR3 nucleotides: TGTGCCAGTAGTACAACAGGGGGTTCGTTCACTGATACGCAGTATTTT. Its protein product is CASSTTGGSFTDTQYF.

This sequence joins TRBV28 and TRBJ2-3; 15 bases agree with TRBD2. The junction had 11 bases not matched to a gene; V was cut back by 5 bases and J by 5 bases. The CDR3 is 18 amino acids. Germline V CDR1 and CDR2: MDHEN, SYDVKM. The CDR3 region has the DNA TGTGCCAGCAGTCCCCGGACTAGCGGGGGGGCCTTTAGAGATACGCAGTATTTT. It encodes CASSPRTSGGAFRDTQYF.

CDR3 amino acids: CASSRVSTDTQYF. The CDR3 bases are TGTGCCAGTAGCCGGGTTAGCACAGATACGCAGTATTTT. This chain connects TRBV19 to TRBJ2-3; D gene ambiguous. V was pared by 6 bases and J by 0 bases, with 7 bases between. This CDR3 has 13 residues. Germline V gives CDR1 LNHDA, CDR2 SQIVND (reference sequence).

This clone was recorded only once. CDR3 residues: CTSSQVYPQGLQPQHF. For the CDR3, the DNA is TGCACCAGCAGCCAAGTATATCCCCAGGGGCTTCAGCCCCAGCATTTT. V usage is TRBV1 and J usage is TRBJ1-5; TRBD1, the table's D call, was not compared with the DNA. TRBV1 is deemed a pseudogene. This CDR3 contains 16 residues.

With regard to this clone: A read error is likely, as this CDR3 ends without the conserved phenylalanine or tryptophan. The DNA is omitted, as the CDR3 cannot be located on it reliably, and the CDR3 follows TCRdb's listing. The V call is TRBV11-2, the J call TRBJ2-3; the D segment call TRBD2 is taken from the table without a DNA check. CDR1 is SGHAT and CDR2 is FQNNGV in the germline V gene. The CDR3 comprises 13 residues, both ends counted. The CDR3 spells CASSLVLAGGLVL.

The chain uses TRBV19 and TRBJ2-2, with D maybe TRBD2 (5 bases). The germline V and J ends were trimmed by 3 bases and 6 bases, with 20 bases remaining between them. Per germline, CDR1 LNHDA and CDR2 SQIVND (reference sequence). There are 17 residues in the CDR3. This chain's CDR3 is CASSISGLLTLSGELFF. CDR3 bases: TGTGCCAGTAGTATTTCTGGACTCCTTACATTATCCGGGGAGCTGTTTTTT.